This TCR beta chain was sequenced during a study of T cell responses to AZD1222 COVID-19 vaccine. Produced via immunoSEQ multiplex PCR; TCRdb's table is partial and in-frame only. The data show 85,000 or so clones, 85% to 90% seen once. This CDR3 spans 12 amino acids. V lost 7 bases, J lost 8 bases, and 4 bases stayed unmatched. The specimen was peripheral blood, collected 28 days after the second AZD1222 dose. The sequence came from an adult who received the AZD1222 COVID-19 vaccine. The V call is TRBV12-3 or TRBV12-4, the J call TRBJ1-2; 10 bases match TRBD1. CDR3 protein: CASTRTGGGYTF. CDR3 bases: TGTGCCAGCACCCGGACAGGGGGAGGCTACACCTTC.